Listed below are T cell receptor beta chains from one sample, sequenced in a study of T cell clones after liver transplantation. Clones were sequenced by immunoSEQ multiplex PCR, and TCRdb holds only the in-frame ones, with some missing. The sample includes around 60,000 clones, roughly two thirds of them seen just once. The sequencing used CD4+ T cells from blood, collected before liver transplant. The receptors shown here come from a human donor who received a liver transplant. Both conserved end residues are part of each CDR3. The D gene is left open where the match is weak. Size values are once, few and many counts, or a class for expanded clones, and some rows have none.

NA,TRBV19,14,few,CASSIVLFTGELFF
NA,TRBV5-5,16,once,CASSPTASSGANVLTF
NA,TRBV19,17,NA,CASSIDGRVRMNTEAFF
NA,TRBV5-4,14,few,CASSLPSVVETQYF
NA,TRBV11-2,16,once,CASSLYEGSSYNEQFF
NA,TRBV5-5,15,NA,CASSSTLTAFNEQYF
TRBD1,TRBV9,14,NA,CASSARTGLSPLHF
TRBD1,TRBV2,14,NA,CASSERTGKQGAFF
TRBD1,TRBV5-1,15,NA,CASSYSTGENYGYTF
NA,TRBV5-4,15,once,CASSLGGSGGTEAFF
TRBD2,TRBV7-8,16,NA,CASSPPWVAGGYEQYF
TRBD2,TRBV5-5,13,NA,CASSWSGGYEQYF
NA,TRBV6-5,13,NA,CASSFDLVNEQFF
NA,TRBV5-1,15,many,CASSLEPGVNEKLFF
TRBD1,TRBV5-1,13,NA,CASSTDRGYEQYF
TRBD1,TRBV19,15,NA,CASSIGQGANYGYTF
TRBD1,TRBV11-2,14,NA,CASSLGQFTDTQYF
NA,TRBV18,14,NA,CASTRQASSYEQYF
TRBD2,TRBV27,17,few,CASIAKTGGPNTDTQYF
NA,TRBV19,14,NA,CASSVLANEETQYF
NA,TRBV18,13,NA,CASSPKEFGELFF
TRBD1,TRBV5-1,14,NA,CASSLVGTEYGYTF
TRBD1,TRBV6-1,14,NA,CASSLDRASTEQYF
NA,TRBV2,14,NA,CASSVRLAGEKLFF
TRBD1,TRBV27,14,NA,CASSSDRGFNEQFF
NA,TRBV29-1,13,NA,CSATRALNEKLFF
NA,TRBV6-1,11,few,CASKSAPLQYF
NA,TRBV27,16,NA,CASSFGLRTSTDTQYF
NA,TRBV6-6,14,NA,CASKDREMNTEAFF
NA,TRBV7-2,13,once,CASSLASRDGYTF
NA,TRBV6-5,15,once,CASRADPYSNQPQHF
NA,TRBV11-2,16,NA,CASSLGQPTHTDTQYF
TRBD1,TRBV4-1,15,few,CASSQDGQGTAPLHF
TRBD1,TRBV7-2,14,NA,CASSSDRAAYGYTF
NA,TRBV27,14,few,CASRYSRTEYEQYF